This TCR beta chain was profiled in a study of T cells in women clearing cervical HPV infection. Study-level background: Case blood was drawn when the lesion was first found; control blood after infection became undetectable.

The repertoire was sequenced with immunoSEQ multiplex PCR; TCRdb's copy has only in-frame clones and lacks some. The sample table sets out about 48,000 clones. With respect to this clone: Read sequence stops 3 residues before the CDR3 end, and the germline J gene provides the missing end.

This CDR3 spans 13 amino acids. The V and J ends lost 7 bases and 5 bases respectively, with 15 bases between them. Germline V gene lookup returns CDR1 KGHSH and CDR2 LQKENI. Material: blood buffy coat. This receptor was taken from a woman aged 18 to 75 with a cervical HPV16 infection that either progressed to CIN3+ or cleared (not recorded which). The rearrangement joins TRBV18 to TRBJ2-7; TRBD1 might be the D (5 bases). The CDR3 reads CASLPNRFHEQYF. CDR3 DNA, as far as it was read: TGTGCCAGCTTGCCGAACAGGTTCCACGAG.